Listed here are 26 T cell receptor beta chains from one sample, sequenced in a study of T cells in Graves' hyperthyroidism and ophthalmopathy. Amplified TCR beta CDR3 regions derived from RNA transcripts. First-round RT-PCR with HTBI primers amplified the TCR CDR3 region. TCRdb re-called the multiplex PCR reads through MiXCR, storing one row per CDR3 protein. The sample lists about 840,000 distinct CDR3 sequences; 38% were seen once. The sample was blood. These TCRs come from a man younger than 35 with Graves' hyperthyroidism.

This clonotype was seen at least ten times. The V call is TRBV19, the J call TRBJ2-2; perhaps TRBD1 as D (5 bases). In germline, CDR1 is LNHDA, CDR2 SQIVND (reference sequence). The CDR3 loop spans 13 amino acids. V lost 6 bases and J 4 bases, leaving 9 bases between the germline ends. Here the CDR3 reads CASSYRFTGELFF. The CDR3 nucleotides are TGTGCCAGTAGCTACAGGTTCACCGGGGAGCTGTTTTTT.

The chain employs TRBV7-4 and TRBJ2-7; D uncertain. The CDR3 loop spans 17 amino acids. Germline V gene sequence: CDR1 SGHVT, CDR2 SQSDAQ. V was clipped by 1 base and J by 1 base, with 17 bases between them. The chain's CDR3 is CASSLGWLAWTSYEQYF. In nucleotides, the CDR3 is TGTGCCAGCAGCTTAGGTTGGTTGGCCTGGACGTCCTACGAGCAGTACTTC.

V and J are TRBV5-1 and TRBJ1-1, with unresolved D. Per germline, CDR1 SGHRS and CDR2 YFSETQ. V was shortened by 1 base and J by 3 bases, with 7 bases between the two germline ends. This CDR3 has 13 amino acids. DNA of the CDR3: TGCGCCAGCAGCTTGTATTTGGACACTGAAGCTTTCTTT. Protein: CASSLYLDTEAFF.

Notes on this clonotype: A much more abundant neighbour one base away suggests this may be a read error. V gene TRBV7-6 combines with J gene TRBJ1-6, with 8 bases that match TRBD1. The CDR3 is made up of 17 amino acids. Germline CDR1 SGHVS, CDR2 FNYEAQ. CDR3 region: CSSSLDRGLGVNSPLHF. CDR3 nucleotide sequence: TGTTCCAGCAGCTTAGACAGGGGCCTAGGGGTTAATTCACCCCTCCACTTT. Full variable domain (missing parts from reference TRBV7-6 and TRBJ1-6): GAGVSQSPRYKVTKRGQDVALRCDPISGHVSLYWYRQALGQGPEFLTYFNYEAQQDKSGLPNDRFSAERPEGSISTLTIQRTEQRDSAMYRCSSSLDRGLGVNSPLHFGNGTRLTVT.

CDR3 bases: TGTGCCAGCAGCCCCGAAGGGGGGAGGTATGGCTACACCTTC. It yields the protein CASSPEGGRYGYTF. The rearrangement uses TRBV12-3 or TRBV12-4 and TRBJ1-2, with D possibly TRBD1 on 6 matching bases. The CDR3 runs 14 residues. The V end was cut by 6 bases, the J end by 5 bases, with 16 bases between.

This clonotype was recorded at least ten times. The chain has TRBV29-1 and TRBJ2-5; possibly TRBD2 for D (6 bases). The germline gives CDR1 SQVTM, CDR2 ANQGSEA. The CDR3 runs to 14 residues. The V end lost 3 bases, the J end lost 3 bases, and 14 bases lay between the germline ends. The CDR3 DNA reads as TGCAGCGTTGATGGGGGGATAACCGAAGAGACCCAGTACTTC. Translating it yields CSVDGGITEETQYF.

This clonotype has ten or more counts. The chain links TRBV9 to TRBJ1-6; D is uncertain. V was clipped by 0 bases and J by 8 bases, with 12 bases between them. Germline CDR1 reads SGDLS; CDR2 reads YYNGEE. CDR3 size: 15 residues. CDR3 sequence (DNA): TGTGCCAGCAGCGTAGATATGGACCCGGATTCACCCCTCCACTTT. Translating gives CASSVDMDPDSPLHF. The variable domain in full, completed from reference TRBV9 and TRBJ1-6, reads DSGVTQTPKHLITATGQRVTLRCSPRSGDLSVYWYQQSLDQGLQFLIQYYNGEERAKGNILERFSAQQFPDLHSELNLSSLELGDSALYFCASSVDMDPDSPLHFGNGTRLTVT.

This clonotype was counted many times. The J gene is TRBJ1-5, the V gene TRBV10-3; 7 nucleotides agree with TRBD1. Germline CDR1 is ENHRY and CDR2 is SYGVKD. This CDR3 spans 15 amino acids. V gave up 4 bases and J gave up 3 bases; unmatched junction bases: 6. The CDR3 nucleotides read TGTGCCATCAGTGCCGCGGGACAGCCCAATCAGCCCCAGCATTTT. Encoded protein: CAISAAGQPNQPQHF.

This clonotype was found many times. The rearrangement links TRBV9 to TRBJ2-2; 7 bases are shared with TRBD2. Germline CDR1 reads SGDLS; CDR2 reads YYNGEE. CDR3 length equals 12 residues. The ends lost 3 bases at V and 11 bases at J; junction bases unmatched: 4. CDR3 coding DNA: TGTGCCAGCAGCGGAAGGGAGGGAGAGCTGTTTTTT. Protein product: CASSGREGELFF.

This sequence joins TRBV5-6 and TRBJ1-1, with D possibly TRBD1 on 6 matching bases. The CDR3 is 14 amino acids. Germline V gene data show CDR1 as SGHDT and CDR2 as YYEEEE. With 0 bases removed from V and 6 bases from J, the gap between germline ends came to 12 bases. The CDR3 loop is CASSLDWKGAEAFF. CDR3 sequence (DNA): TGTGCCAGCAGCTTGGACTGGAAGGGGGCTGAAGCTTTCTTT.

The CDR3, as DNA: TGCAGTGCTAGAGATCCATCAGGGCAGTCTGGAAACACCATATATTTT. As protein: CSARDPSGQSGNTIYF. The J gene is TRBJ1-3, the V gene TRBV20-1; maybe TRBD1 (5 bases). Per the germline V gene, CDR1 is DFQATT and CDR2 is SNEGSKA (reference sequence). V lost 0 bases and J 1 base, leaving 13 bases between the germline ends. This CDR3 comprises 16 residues.

The V call is TRBV19, the J call TRBJ1-1; no definite D call. CDR1 LNHDA and CDR2 SQIVND come from the germline V gene (reference sequence). The germline V and J ends were trimmed by 7 bases and 6 bases, with 18 bases remaining between them. The CDR3 spans 14 residues. As DNA, the CDR3 is TGTGCCAGTAAAACCGCGGGAGGAAATCCTGAAGCTTTCTTT. Its translation is CASKTAGGNPEAFF.

The rearrangement joins TRBV25-1 to TRBJ1-6; 7 nucleotides agree with TRBD1. Germline V gene data show CDR1 as MGHDK and CDR2 as SYGVNS. This CDR3 has 14 residues. With V trimmed by 5 bases and J by 9 bases, 7 bases remained unmatched. The CDR3 bases are TGTGCCAGCAGTTTGACAGGGTGGAGTTCACCCCTCCACTTT. Protein product: CASSLTGWSSPLHF.

Remarks on this clonotype: This may come from a read error, since a much larger clone is one base off. The chain joins TRBV2 to TRBJ1-1, with D possibly matching TRBD1 (6 bases). The CDR3 is 13 residues long. Germline V gives CDR1 SNHLY, CDR2 FYNNEI. As DNA, the CDR3 is TGTGCCAGCACCCCAAGGGGGAACACTGAAGCTTCCTTT. Translated, it gives CASTPRGNTEASF.

In its sample, this clonotype was seen many times. The gene calls are TRBV11-2 and TRBJ2-5, with unresolved D. CDR1 and CDR2 (germline): SGHAT, FQNNGV. V was trimmed by 6 bases and J by 5 bases, leaving 10 bases between them. This CDR3 has 12 amino acids. Written as DNA, the CDR3 is TGTGCCAGCAGTTCTACCCTGGAGACCCAGTACTTC. Residues: CASSSTLETQYF.

This clonotype turned up a few times. The chain recombines TRBV9 with TRBJ1-1; TRBD1 might be the D (6 bases). The CDR3 is 13 amino acids. Germline CDR1 is SGDLS and CDR2 is YYNGEE. Trimming pared 3 bases from V and 7 bases from J, leaving 13 bases between. CDR3 coding DNA: TGTGCCAGCAGCGCGGACAGAATGGGTGAAGCTTTCTTT. It specifies CASSADRMGEAFF.

This clonotype has just a few counts. The J gene is TRBJ2-7, the V gene TRBV2; D unresolved. From germline, CDR1 is SNHLY and CDR2 FYNNEI. This CDR3 is 14 amino acids long. V was pared by 7 bases and J by 2 bases, with 15 bases between. The CDR3 here is CASIRKEGTYEQYF. CDR3 bases: TGTGCCAGCATAAGAAAGGAAGGGACCTACGAGCAGTACTTC.

This rearrangement joins TRBV7-9 to TRBJ1-1, with 7 bases identical to TRBD1. CDR3 length: 16 residues. Germline CDR1 SEHNR, CDR2 FQNEAQ (reference sequence). The junction had 17 bases not matched to a gene; V was cut back by 7 bases and J by 6 bases. CDR3 bases: TGTGCCAGCACCATGACCGGGGTTCGAACAGGGGCTGAAGCTTTCTTT. Translated: CASTMTGVRTGAEAFF.

This chain connects TRBV2 to TRBJ1-1; D perhaps matches TRBD1 (6 bases). Germline values: CDR1 SNHLY, CDR2 FYNNEI. This CDR3 is 14 amino acids long. Trimming left V 4 bases short and J 4 bases short, with 13 bases between. CDR3 residues: CASSGGPPGTEAFF. The CDR3 nucleotides read TGTGCCAGCAGTGGGGGGCCCCCCGGCACTGAAGCTTTCTTT.

At least ten counts were recorded for this clonotype. This sequence joins TRBV15 and TRBJ2-5; 9 nucleotides agree with TRBD1. The CDR3 consists of 16 residues. J was trimmed by 5 bases and V by 3 bases; bases with no gene match: 10. Germline lookup yields CDR1 LNHNV and CDR2 YYDKDF (reference sequence). This CDR3 is CATSRGPGQGAETQYF. The CDR3 DNA is TGTGCCACCAGCAGGGGACCGGGACAGGGAGCGGAGACCCAGTACTTC.

Comment on this clonotype: A far larger clone is one nucleotide away, so this likely arose from a read error. The CDR3 DNA sequence: TGTGCCAGCAGCCAACCGGGAGGGGAGACCCAGTACTTC. Translation: CASSQPGGETQYF. V and J are TRBV9 and TRBJ2-5, with 8 nucleotides matching TRBD2. The CDR3 has 13 amino acids. After removal of 4 bases from V and 5 bases from J, the junction contained 4 bases not matched to a gene. The germline V gene encodes CDR1 SGDLS and CDR2 YYNGEE.

Note on this clonotype: Germline is not matched at one junction end, which may reflect a read error. The gene calls are TRBV7-7 and TRBJ2-5; a weak D match, TRBD2 (6 bases). The CDR3 length is 17 residues. In germline, CDR1 is SSHAT, CDR2 FNYEAQ (reference sequence). The CDR3 bases are TGTGCTAGCAGCTTAGGATTTGAGGGACTCACGACTTGGACCCAGTACTTC. Its protein product is CASSLGFEGLTTWTQYF.

The genes are TRBV11-2 and TRBJ2-5; D not resolved. The CDR3 covers 12 residues. V was pared by 11 bases and J by 9 bases, with 19 bases between. Germline-derived CDR1 and CDR2 are SGHAT and FQNNGV. CDR3 loop: CAGNTPPVPQYF. The CDR3, as DNA: TGTGCCGGCAATACCCCCCCGGTACCCCAGTACTTC.

This sequence joins TRBV6-4 and TRBJ2-7, with a weak D call TRBD1 (6 bases). Germline loops: CDR1 MRHNA, CDR2 SNTAGT. V lost 3 bases and J 3 bases, leaving 15 bases between the germline ends. The CDR3 runs to 15 residues. The chain's CDR3 is CASSEVAGAHYEQYF. The CDR3 nucleotides read TGTGCCAGCAGTGAGGTGGCAGGGGCCCACTACGAGCAGTACTTC.

This clonotype was recorded at least ten times. This chain connects TRBV29-1 to TRBJ2-2; D may be TRBD2 (6 bases). The CDR3 runs to 16 residues. Trimming pared 1 base from V and 2 bases from J, leaving 14 bases between. Per the germline V gene, CDR1 is SQVTM and CDR2 is ANQGSEA. DNA for the CDR3: TGCAGCGTTGAAGTTGGGGGACTCAAAAACACCGGGGAGCTGTTTTTT. It specifies CSVEVGGLKNTGELFF.

This clonotype was observed a few times. The rearrangement links TRBV9 to TRBJ1-1; D possibly corresponds to TRBD1 (6 bases). CDR3 length equals 15 residues. CDR1 and CDR2 from the germline V gene are SGDLS and YYNGEE. The germline V and J ends were trimmed by 0 bases and 4 bases, with 13 bases remaining between them. The CDR3 loop is CASSVGSEQGTEAFF. For the CDR3, the DNA is TGTGCCAGCAGCGTAGGGAGCGAACAGGGCACTGAAGCTTTCTTT.